This is a list of T cell receptor beta chains from one sample in a study of lymphopenia after photon versus proton radiotherapy. Only in-frame clones appear in the TCRdb table, and some are missing; sequencing was by immunoSEQ multiplex PCR. Of roughly 14,000 clones listed, over 75% are singletons. Here the sequenced sample was peripheral blood, taken from a patient treated with photon-based radiotherapy. Receptors were obtained from a man aged 50 to 59 with gastric cancer. The CDR3 runs from the conserved cysteine through the conserved F or W. The order of the fields is D gene, V gene, clone size, J gene, CDR3 protein, CDR3 DNA. D genes are given only for firm matches. Clone sizes are given selectively: once, few, many, or a class where the clone is expanded.

-	TRBV4-1	-	TRBJ2-3	CASSQRTTDTQYF	TGCGCCAGCAGCCAACGGACGACAGATACGCAGTATTTT
TRBD1	TRBV10-3	-	TRBJ2-3	CAISNRGPPTDTQYF	TGTGCCATCAGTAACAGGGGTCCCCCCACAGATACGCAGTATTTT
-	TRBV4-1	once	TRBJ2-7	CASSQETAYEQYF	TGCGCCAGCAGCCAGGAAACAGCATACGAGCAGTACTTC
-	TRBV10-3	-	TRBJ1-6	CAISEVRGGSPLHF	TGTGCCATCAGTGAGGTTCGGGGGGGGTCACCCCTCCACTTT
-	TRBV7-2	once	TRBJ2-7	CASSSFGELYEQYF	TGTGCCAGCAGCTCATTTGGGGAGTTGTACGAGCAGTACTTC
TRBD1	TRBV2	-	TRBJ1-2	CASSLWDRVGYTF	TGTGCCAGCAGTCTCTGGGACAGGGTGGGCTACACCTTC
TRBD2	TRBV9	-	TRBJ2-3	CASSAGTSADTQYF	TGTGCCAGCAGCGCGGGTACTAGCGCGGATACGCAGTATTTT
TRBD1	TRBV4-1	-	TRBJ1-4	CASSQGDRGRTEKLFF	TGCGCCAGCAGCCAAGGTGACAGGGGTAGAACTGAAAAACTGTTTTTT
-	TRBV5-6	-	TRBJ1-2	CASSEGYWPYGYTF	TGTGCCAGCAGCGAGGGATACTGGCCCTATGGCTACACCTTC
-	TRBV6-6	-	TRBJ2-3	CASRRRVATGTDTQYF	TGTGCCAGCAGGAGACGGGTGGCCACTGGCACAGATACGCAGTATTTT
TRBD1	TRBV19	-	TRBJ1-1	CASSIPPQGVGNTEAFF	TGTGCCAGTAGTATCCCCCCACAGGGGGTGGGGAACACTGAAGCTTTCTTT
TRBD2	TRBV10-2	-	TRBJ2-1	CASSNGGAVPFF	TGCGCCAGCAGTAACGGGGGGGCGGTTCCGTTCTTC
TRBD2	TRBV29-1	-	TRBJ2-1	CSVEGLAGAQFF	TGCAGCGTTGAAGGACTAGCGGGGGCCCAGTTCTTC
-	TRBV15	-	TRBJ2-6	CATSFGAEGANVLTF	TGTGCCACCAGCTTTGGGGCCGAAGGGGCCAACGTCCTGACTTTC
-	TRBV5-1	once	TRBJ2-7	CASSLYGGQGNEQYF	TGCGCCAGCAGCTTGTACGGGGGGCAGGGGAACGAGCAGTACTTC
-	TRBV18	-	TRBJ2-2	CASSPASSVWSGELFF	TGTGCCAGCTCACCGGCGTCGTCGGTATGGTCCGGGGAGCTGTTTTTT
TRBD1	TRBV2	-	TRBJ2-7	CASRTGTGNRDEQYF	TGTGCCAGCAGAACCGGGACAGGGAATCGGGACGAGCAGTACTTC
-	TRBV6-6	-	TRBJ1-4	CASSATGRTNEKLFF	TGTGCCAGCAGCGCGACAGGCCGGACTAATGAAAAACTGTTTTTT
TRBD2	TRBV27	once	TRBJ2-3	CASSFRAGGGTDTQYF	TGTGCCAGCAGTTTTCGCGCGGGGGGCGGGACAGATACGCAGTATTTT
TRBD2	TRBV2	-	TRBJ2-3	CASRLAGPTDTQYF	TGTGCCAGCAGGCTAGCGGGGCCCACAGATACGCAGTATTTT
TRBD1	TRBV5-8	-	TRBJ1-5	CASSLAGTGVHQPQHF	TGTGCCAGCAGCTTGGCCGGGACAGGGGTACATCAGCCCCAGCATTTT
-	TRBV10-1	-	TRBJ2-5	CASSESGGGLETQYF	TGCGCCAGCAGTGAGTCTGGGGGGGGCCTGGAGACCCAGTACTTC
-	TRBV11-3	-	TRBJ2-3	CASSLSLATDTQYF	TGTGCCAGCAGCTTATCGCTAGCGACAGATACGCAGTATTTT
-	TRBV19	-	TRBJ2-6	CASSIVGRISGANVLTF	TGTGCCAGTAGTATAGTGGGCCGTATCTCTGGGGCCAACGTCCTGACTTTC
-	TRBV12-5	-	TRBJ2-6	CASGLGLDGSVGANVLTF	TGTGCTAGTGGTTTGGGCCTGGATGGCTCTGTCGGGGCCAACGTCCTGACTTTC
TRBD2	TRBV10-1	-	TRBJ2-3	CASTGLAGDTQYF	TGCGCCAGTACCGGACTAGCCGGAGATACGCAGTATTTT
TRBD1	TRBV29-1	few	TRBJ1-2	CSVEMHTGVGYTF	TGCAGCGTTGAAATGCACACAGGGGTAGGCTACACCTTC
TRBD1	TRBV30	-	TRBJ1-2	CARSTGTGAANYGYTF	TGTGCCCGTTCCACCGGGACAGGGGCCGCTAACTATGGCTACACCTTC
TRBD2	TRBV12-5	-	TRBJ2-7	CASGSGTRLSEQYF	TGTGCTAGTGGTTCGGGGACTAGACTATCCGAGCAGTACTTC
TRBD1	TRBV10-3	-	TRBJ1-2	CAISLTGGADGYTF	TGTGCCATCAGTCTGACAGGGGGCGCTGACGGCTACACCTTC
TRBD2	TRBV7-8	-	TRBJ2-3	CASSFTSGGSADTQYF	TGTGCCAGCAGCTTCACTAGCGGGGGGTCGGCAGATACGCAGTATTTT
-	TRBV30	-	TRBJ1-5	CAWGAGNQPQHF	TGTGCCTGGGGGGCGGGCAATCAGCCCCAGCATTTT
-	TRBV15	-	TRBJ1-5	CATSRDKNQPQHF	TGTGCCACCAGCAGGGACAAGAATCAGCCCCAGCATTTT
TRBD2	TRBV19	-	TRBJ2-5	CASSDSGGYQETQYF	TGTGCCAGTAGTGATAGCGGGGGGTACCAAGAGACCCAGTACTTC
TRBD1	TRBV6-6	-	TRBJ1-1	CASRRRQGSAFF	TGTGCCAGCAGGAGGAGACAGGGATCGGCTTTCTTT
TRBD1	TRBV2	-	TRBJ1-5	CATRQGAGQPQHF	TGTGCCACCAGACAGGGGGCAGGGCAGCCCCAGCACTTT
-	TRBV11-2	-	TRBJ1-1	CASSLEAAGILNTEAFF	TGTGCCAGCAGCTTAGAAGCCGCTGGCATTTTGAACACTGAAGCTTTCTTT
-	TRBV9	-	TRBJ2-6	CASSVDLRNSGANVLTF	TGTGCCAGCAGCGTAGACTTAAGGAACTCTGGGGCCAACGTCCTGACTTTC
-	TRBV2	-	TRBJ1-1	CASSGSPGTEAFF	TGTGCCAGCAGTGGTAGCCCGGGGACTGAAGCTTTCTTT
TRBD2	TRBV6-4	few	TRBJ2-1	CASSRLAGEYNEQFF	TGTGCCAGCAGTAGGCTAGCGGGGGAGTACAATGAGCAGTTCTTC
TRBD1	TRBV6-1	few	TRBJ2-6	CATSGTGTGANVLTF	TGTGCCACCTCCGGGACAGGGACTGGGGCCAACGTCCTGACTTTC
-	TRBV14	-	TRBJ1-1	CASSQVNTEAFF	TGTGCCAGCAGCCAAGTGAACACTGAAGCTTTCTTT
TRBD1	TRBV5-4	-	TRBJ1-6	CASRARQGSYNSPLHF	TGTGCCAGCAGAGCCCGACAGGGCTCCTATAATTCACCCCTCCACTTT
TRBD2	TRBV7-9	few	TRBJ2-1	CASRALAGHYNEQFF	TGTGCCAGCAGGGCGTTAGCGGGCCATTACAATGAGCAGTTCTTC
-	TRBV18	-	TRBJ1-5	CASSPRGGAGHQQDQPQHF	TGTGCCAGCTCACCTCGAGGGGGTGCCGGACACCAGCAGGATCAGCCCCAGCATTTT
-	TRBV7-8	-	TRBJ2-3	CASSLGPRQVTDTQYF	TGTGCCAGCAGCTTAGGGCCGCGACAGGTCACAGATACGCAGTATTTT
-	TRBV7-2	-	TRBJ1-1	CASSLAGTLNTEAFF	TGTGCCAGCAGCTTAGCTGGGACCCTGAACACTGAAGCTTTCTTT
-	TRBV4-3	few	TRBJ2-1	CASSQDRRTEQFF	TGCGCCAGCAGCCAAGACCGGAGGACAGAGCAGTTCTTC
-	TRBV19	-	TRBJ1-1	CASSMVLNTEAFF	TGTGCCAGTAGTATGGTCCTGAACACTGAAGCTTTCTTT
TRBD1	TRBV11-3	once	TRBJ2-1	CASSLGDRGRNEQFF	TGTGCCAGCAGCTTAGGGGACAGGGGTAGGAATGAGCAGTTCTTC
TRBD1	TRBV10-3	-	TRBJ1-6	CAISDTGGSPLHF	TGTGCCATCAGTGATACAGGGGGATCACCCCTCCACTTT
TRBD1	TRBV5-1	-	TRBJ1-5	CASSLGGTGSNQPQHF	TGCGCCAGCAGCTTGGGAGGGACAGGGAGCAATCAGCCCCAGCATTTT
-	TRBV5-1	-	TRBJ2-5	CASSPPGLQETQYF	TGCGCCAGCAGCCCTCCGGGCCTTCAAGAGACCCAGTACTTC
-	TRBV7-3	-	TRBJ1-1	CASSFGKNTEAFF	TGTGCCAGCAGCTTTGGGAAGAACACTGAAGCTTTCTTT